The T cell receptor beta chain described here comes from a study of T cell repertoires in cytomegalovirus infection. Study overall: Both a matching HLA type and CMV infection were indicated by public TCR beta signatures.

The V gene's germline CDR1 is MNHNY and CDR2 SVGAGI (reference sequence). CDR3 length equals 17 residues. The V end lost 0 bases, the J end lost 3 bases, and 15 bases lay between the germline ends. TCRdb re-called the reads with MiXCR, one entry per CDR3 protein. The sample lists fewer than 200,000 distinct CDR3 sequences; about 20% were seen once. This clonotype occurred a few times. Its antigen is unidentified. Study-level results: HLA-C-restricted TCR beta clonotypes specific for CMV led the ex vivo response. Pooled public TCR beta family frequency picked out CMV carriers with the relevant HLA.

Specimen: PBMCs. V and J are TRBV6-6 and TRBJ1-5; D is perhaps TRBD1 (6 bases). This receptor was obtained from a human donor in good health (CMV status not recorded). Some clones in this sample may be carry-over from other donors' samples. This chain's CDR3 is CASSYSGQGGDNQPQHF. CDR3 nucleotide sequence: TGTGCCAGCAGTTACTCGGGTCAAGGGGGAGACAATCAGCCCCAGCATTTT.